Given below is one T cell receptor beta chain in context. Its antigen is undetermined. Some clones are missing from TCRdb's copy, which holds only in-frame ones; the method was immunoSEQ multiplex PCR. The data show about 150,000 clones, with 90% to 95% seen just once and 1.4% held by the top ten. These data come from a study of T cell responses to AZD1222 COVID-19 vaccine. In the study overall: Pooled samples include second doses given at about 4 or 12 weeks.

Regarding the study as a whole: Only five to seven AZD1222 recipients were seropositive at baseline. Repertoire sampling was restricted to post-peak T cell response timepoints.

V dropped 6 bases and J dropped 1; count of bases not matched to a gene: 5. The CDR3 runs to 16 residues. The germline V gene has CDR1 ENHRY and CDR2 SYGVKD. Material: peripheral blood, obtained on day 0 of AZD1222 vaccination. This sequence originates from an adult in good health. J is TRBJ2-1 and V is TRBV10-3, with 11 bases lining up with TRBD2. The DNA of the CDR3 is TGTGCCATCAGCCAACTAGCGGGGGATTCCTACAATGAGCAGTTCTTC. This codes for CAISQLAGDSYNEQFF.